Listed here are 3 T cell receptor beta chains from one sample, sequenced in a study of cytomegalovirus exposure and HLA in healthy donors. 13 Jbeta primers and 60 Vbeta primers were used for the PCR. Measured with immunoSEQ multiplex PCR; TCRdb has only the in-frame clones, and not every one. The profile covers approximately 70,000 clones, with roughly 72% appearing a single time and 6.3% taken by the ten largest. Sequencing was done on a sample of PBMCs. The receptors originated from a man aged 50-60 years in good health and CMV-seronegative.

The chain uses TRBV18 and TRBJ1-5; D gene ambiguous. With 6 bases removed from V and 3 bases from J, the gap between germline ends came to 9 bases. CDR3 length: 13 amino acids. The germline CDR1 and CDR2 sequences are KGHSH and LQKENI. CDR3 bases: TGTGCCAGCTCTACTGACTTCAATCAGCCCCAGCATTTT. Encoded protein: CASSTDFNQPQHF.

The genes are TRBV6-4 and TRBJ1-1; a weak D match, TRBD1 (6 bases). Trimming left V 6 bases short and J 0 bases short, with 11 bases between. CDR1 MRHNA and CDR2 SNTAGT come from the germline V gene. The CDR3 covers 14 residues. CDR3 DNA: TGTGCCAGCAGATTAACAGGGATGAACACTGAAGCTTTCTTT. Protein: CASRLTGMNTEAFF.

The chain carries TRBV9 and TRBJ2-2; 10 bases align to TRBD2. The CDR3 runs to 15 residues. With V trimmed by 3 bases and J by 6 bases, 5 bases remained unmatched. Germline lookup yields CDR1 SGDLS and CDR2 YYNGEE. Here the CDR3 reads CASSGSSGGAGELFF. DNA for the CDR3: TGTGCCAGCAGCGGTTCTAGCGGGGGTGCCGGGGAGCTGTTTTTT.